The rows below give T cell receptor beta chains drawn from one sample of a study of glioma-infiltrating T cells after dendritic cell vaccination. This table comes from immunoSEQ multiplex PCR, and its TCRdb copy is limited to in-frame clones, with some not included. The sample yields approximately 22,000 clones, approximately 79% seen once. Source: blood, taken before dendritic cell vaccination. These TCRs come from a human donor with glioblastoma. Both conserved end residues are part of each CDR3. The order of the fields is J gene, clone size, V gene, D gene, CDR3 protein, CDR3 DNA. D genes are given only for firm matches. The listing skips clone size in some rows; elsewhere it reads once, few, many or a size class.

TRBJ1-1 | - | TRBV6-6 | TRBD1 | CATEGQGYTEAFF | TGTGCCACCGAAGGACAGGGCTACACTGAAGCTTTCTTT
TRBJ2-5 | few | TRBV6-1 | TRBD1 | CASRPQGARETQYF | TGTGCCAGCAGACCACAGGGGGCGCGGGAGACCCAGTACTTC
TRBJ1-4 | - | TRBV5-1 | TRBD1 | CASSLGQGGREKLFF | TGCGCCAGCAGTTTGGGACAGGGTGGACGAGAAAAACTGTTTTTT
TRBJ2-5 | once | TRBV7-3 | - | CASSLGGGPQETQYF | TGTGCCAGCAGCTTAGGTGGCGGGCCCCAAGAGACCCAGTACTTC
TRBJ2-7 | - | TRBV15 | TRBD2 | CATSKERGAYEQYF | TGTGCCACCAGCAAGGAGCGGGGGGCCTACGAGCAGTACTTC
TRBJ2-3 | - | TRBV29-1 | - | CSVSPSTSSSQYF | TGCAGCGTTTCACCAAGCACTAGCAGTTCGCAGTATTTT
TRBJ2-5 | - | TRBV19 | - | CASTLRLGPQETQYF | TGTGCCAGTACCCTGAGACTAGGACCCCAAGAGACCCAGTACTTC
TRBJ2-5 | - | TRBV4-2 | - | CASSQNPRRAQSGETQYF | TGTGCCAGCAGCCAAAACCCCCGCCGGGCCCAGAGCGGGGAGACCCAGTACTTC
TRBJ2-7 | - | TRBV5-1 | TRBD2 | CASSLASGRVDEQYF | TGCGCCAGCAGCTTGGCTAGCGGGAGAGTCGACGAGCAGTACTTC
TRBJ1-2 | - | TRBV30 | - | CAWRFQQGYTF | TGTGCCTGGAGGTTCCAACAAGGCTACACCTTC
TRBJ2-7 | - | TRBV28 | TRBD2 | CASSPRPTAGGPGDEQYF | TGTGCCAGCAGTCCCAGACCTACAGCGGGAGGGCCGGGAGACGAGCAGTACTTC
TRBJ2-2 | - | TRBV10-3 | - | CAISESTGSGELFF | TGTGCCATCAGTGAGTCGACGGGTTCCGGGGAGCTGTTTTTT
TRBJ1-1 | - | TRBV19 | - | CASSLGGQNTEAFF | TGTGCCAGTAGTTTAGGGGGACAGAACACTGAAGCTTTCTTT
TRBJ2-7 | once | TRBV10-3 | - | CAISKLRGEVYEQYF | TGTGCCATCAGTAAACTCAGGGGGGAGGTCTACGAGCAGTACTTC
TRBJ2-3 | few | TRBV28 | TRBD2 | CASSLSPGLGSSTDTQYF | TGTGCCAGCAGTTTATCTCCGGGACTAGGCTCTAGCACAGATACGCAGTATTTT
TRBJ2-4 | - | TRBV7-2 | TRBD2 | CASSLDGRAGGVNIQYF | TGTGCCAGCAGTCTCGACGGGAGGGCGGGAGGGGTTAACATTCAGTACTTC
TRBJ1-1 | - | TRBV10-3 | TRBD1 | CAISEGQGRNTEAFF | TGTGCCATCAGTGAAGGACAGGGACGTAACACTGAAGCTTTCTTT
TRBJ2-3 | - | TRBV5-1 | - | CASSNRDSLEDTQYF | TGCGCCAGCAGCAACCGGGACTCGTTAGAAGATACGCAGTATTTT
TRBJ1-1 | - | TRBV6-5 | - | CASSPQGYMNTEAFF | TGTGCCAGCAGTCCGCAGGGGTATATGAACACTGAAGCTTTCTTT
TRBJ2-2 | - | TRBV9 | TRBD2 | CASSPPSGTATGELFF | TGTGCCAGCAGCCCGCCGAGCGGGACCGCCACCGGGGAGCTGTTTTTT
TRBJ1-2 | once | TRBV2 | TRBD1 | CASSATGTAYGYTF | TGTGCCAGCAGTGCTACCGGGACAGCTTATGGCTACACCTTC
TRBJ2-2 | - | TRBV15 | - | CATSKTGNTGELFF | TGTGCCACCAGCAAGACAGGGAACACCGGGGAGCTGTTTTTT
TRBJ2-3 | few | TRBV20-1 | - | CSALISDTQYF | TGCAGTGCTCTTATAAGCGATACGCAGTATTTT
TRBJ1-5 | - | TRBV6-5 | - | CASSATGYSNQPQHF | TGTGCCAGCAGTGCGACAGGATATAGCAATCAGCCCCAGCATTTT
TRBJ2-3 | once | TRBV11-2 | - | CASSPRSRVADTQYF | TGTGCCAGCAGCCCCCGGTCCAGGGTCGCAGATACGCAGTATTTT
TRBJ2-5 | - | TRBV27 | TRBD2 | CASSPTLSGRWETQYF | TGTGCCAGCAGTCCCACCTTGAGCGGGAGATGGGAGACCCAGTACTTC
TRBJ2-3 | - | TRBV9 | - | CASSVGGTDTQYF | TGTGCCAGCAGCGTCGGCGGGACAGATACGCAGTATTTT
TRBJ2-2 | - | TRBV28 | - | CASSFFLRGATGELFF | TGTGCCAGCAGTTTCTTTCTCCGGGGGGCAACCGGGGAGCTGTTTTTT
TRBJ2-2 | - | TRBV7-3 | - | CASSFSGNTGELFF | TGTGCCAGCAGCTTCAGCGGAAACACCGGGGAGCTGTTTTTT
TRBJ2-5 | - | TRBV4-3 | - | CASSQDARGQETQYF | TGCGCCAGCAGCCAAGATGCAAGGGGCCAAGAGACCCAGTACTTC
TRBJ1-1 | - | TRBV5-1 | - | CASSEPGVNTEAFF | TGCGCCAGCAGTGAGCCCGGGGTTAACACTGAAGCTTTCTTT
TRBJ2-1 | few | TRBV27 | - | CASSPDRNEQFF | TGTGCCAGCAGCCCCGACAGAAATGAGCAGTTCTTC
TRBJ1-2 | - | TRBV7-9 | TRBD1 | CASSLADRGYLGYTF | TGTGCCAGCAGCTTAGCGGACAGGGGATACCTAGGCTACACCTTC
TRBJ1-2 | - | TRBV5-1 | TRBD1 | CASSPTGQGRGNYGYTF | TGCGCCAGCAGCCCCACGGGACAGGGCCGGGGTAACTATGGCTACACCTTC
TRBJ1-2 | - | TRBV28 | TRBD1 | CASTQGVRGYTF | TGTGCCAGCACTCAGGGGGTTCGGGGCTACACCTTC
TRBJ2-1 | - | TRBV4-3 | - | CASSSGGSYNEQFF | TGCGCCAGCAGCTCCGGGGGCTCCTACAATGAGCAGTTCTTC
TRBJ2-7 | - | TRBV7-2 | TRBD2 | CASSLGLAGVSSEQYF | TGTGCCAGCAGCTTGGGACTAGCGGGAGTGTCCTCCGAGCAGTACTTC
TRBJ2-1 | - | TRBV29-1 | - | CSVVPRGPYNEQFF | TGCAGCGTTGTTCCGCGGGGGCCCTACAATGAGCAGTTCTTC
TRBJ2-1 | - | TRBV5-1 | - | CASSLGGKNEQFF | TGCGCCAGCAGCTTGGGAGGGAAAAATGAGCAGTTCTTC
TRBJ2-1 | few | TRBV7-2 | TRBD2 | CASSLRAGLAGGPDEQFF | TGTGCCAGCAGCTTAAGAGCGGGACTAGCGGGAGGGCCGGATGAGCAGTTCTTC
TRBJ2-7 | - | TRBV5-6 | TRBD2 | CASSSAGGGYEQYF | TGTGCCAGCAGCTCAGCGGGAGGCGGCTACGAGCAGTACTTC
TRBJ2-1 | - | TRBV5-1 | - | CASSLGPGSYNEQFF | TGCGCCAGCAGCTTGGGTCCGGGATCCTACAATGAGCAGTTCTTC
TRBJ1-4 | - | TRBV9 | TRBD1 | CASSPGTGGLKLFF | TGTGCCAGCAGCCCCGGGACAGGGGGCTTAAAACTGTTTTTT
TRBJ2-1 | few | TRBV5-1 | TRBD1 | CASSLEGTGGDEQFF | TGCGCCAGCAGCTTGGAAGGGACAGGAGGGGATGAGCAGTTCTTC